This T cell receptor (beta chain) was documented in a study of cytomegalovirus exposure and HLA in healthy donors. Study observations and caveats: In vitro confirmation showed three CMV-associated chains to be CMV antigen specific. The authors enumerated around 150 TCR beta chains as linked to cytomegalovirus. A subsequent analysis found that TCR clusters from the first cohort also tended to co-occur in the 120 validation repertoires, with roughly 95% of cluster scores above 0.

The roughly 120-subject validation cohort, separate from the roughly 700-subject first cohort, included the donors. Repertoires were generated with immunoSEQ multiplex PCR, while TCRdb's copy carries only in-frame clones and drops some. The table includes some 330,000 clones, about nine tenths detected once. For this clone: Its antigen remains unknown.

V lost 4 bases and J lost 0, with 10 bases in between. This CDR3 spans 14 amino acids. In germline, CDR1 is KGHSH, CDR2 LQKENI. The TCR comes from a young woman in good health and CMV-seronegative. The sample comprised PBMCs. V gene TRBV18 combines with J gene TRBJ2-7, with a tentative D call TRBD1 (6 bases). Here the CDR3 DNA reads TGTGCCAGCTCACTCCGGGACACCTCCTACGAGCAGTACTTC. Translation gives CASSLRDTSYEQYF.